This T cell receptor beta chain derives from a study of T cell responses to AZD1222 COVID-19 vaccine. The study, taken as a whole, reports: Clonal diversity may have been underestimated, and the donors were mostly white British, with more females than males. Baseline serology detected seropositivity in only a handful of AZD1222 recipients.

Only in-frame clones appear in the TCRdb table, and some are missing; sequencing was by immunoSEQ multiplex PCR. The sample has approximately 77,000 clones; 70% to 90% are singletons. Second-dose groups at about 4 or about 12 weeks were pooled. Germline V CDR1 and CDR2: MNHNS, SASEGT. Trimming cost V 7 bases and J 1 base, with 7 bases left between them. The CDR3 loop spans 12 amino acids. Concerning this clone itself: Its antigen is still unknown.

The sample here was peripheral blood, taken 28 days after the second AZD1222 dose. The source is an adult who received the AZD1222 COVID-19 vaccine. V gene TRBV6-1 combines with J gene TRBJ1-1; D uncertain. The CDR3 coding sequence is TGTGCCAGCAAACAGTGGAACACTGAAGCTTTCTTT. This sequence encodes CASKQWNTEAFF.